What follows are 20 T cell receptor beta chains derived from one specimen sequenced in a study of T cell repertoires in cytomegalovirus infection (dated by TCRdb to the late 2010s). Data came from an Illumina HiSeq 1500. TCRdb took the public reads, trimmed them with fastp at Q25, ran MiXCR for clone calling and kept in-frame beta chains. Records with the same CDR3 protein are collapsed into one entry carrying the most frequent genes and DNA. The table for this sample lists around 800,000 distinct CDR3 sequences; around a third of them were counted only once. Around 12% of the sample lies in the top ten. What these receptors recognize is not known. The intended sense of this specimen's treatment or condition label: in vitro stimulation with specific CMV peptide epitopes to enrich CMV-specific T cells. Specimen: cultured CD8+ T cells from PBMCs, collected from culture after CMV antigen stimulation. These TCRs come from a human donor in good health (CMV status not recorded). Some clones in this sample may be carry-over from other donors' samples.

The V gene is TRBV6-2 or TRBV6-3, the J gene TRBJ1-6; TRBD1 matches 7 bases. Germline V gene sequence: CDR1 MNHEY, CDR2 SVGEGT. This CDR3 region has 16 residues. J lost 3 bases, V lost 6 bases, and 8 bases had no gene match. The CDR3 protein is CASSSRDSLYNSPLHF. The CDR3 bases are TGTGCCAGCAGCTCGAGGGACAGCCTCTATAATTCACCCCTCCACTTT.

V and J are TRBV12-3 or TRBV12-4 and TRBJ1-1; D may be TRBD1 (5 bases). The V end was cut by 4 bases, the J end by 3 bases, with 12 bases between. The CDR3 contains 14 residues. The DNA of the CDR3 is TGTGCCAGCAGTTCAGCAGGGCAAGACACTGAAGCTTTCTTT. This encodes CASSSAGQDTEAFF.

The J gene is TRBJ2-5, the V gene TRBV19, with a possible D match to TRBD2 (6 bases). Looked up from germline, CDR1 is LNHDA and CDR2 is SQIVND (reference sequence). Deletions cut 3 bases from V and 2 bases from J, with 13 bases between. The CDR3 totals 15 residues. DNA of the CDR3: TGTGCCAGTAGTATTGGGGGACTTACGCAAGAGACCCAGTACTTC. This translates into CASSIGGLTQETQYF.

The chain couples TRBV18 to TRBJ1-5; D is undetermined. The CDR3 loop spans 14 amino acids. The V end was cut by 9 bases, the J end by 0 bases, with 12 bases between. CDR1 is KGHSH, CDR2 LQKENI, per germline. CDR3 bases: TGTGCCAGTAAAGGTGTGGGTAGCAATCAGCCCCAGCATTTT. It codes for CASKGVGSNQPQHF.

This clonotype occurred many times. This chain connects TRBV7-6 to TRBJ2-1; 9 bases are a match to TRBD2. V was clipped by 5 bases and J by 6 bases; unmatched bases: 2. This CDR3 region has 13 residues. Germline lookup yields CDR1 SGHVS and CDR2 FNYEAQ. The CDR3 loop reads CASSQLAGNEQFF. The DNA of the CDR3 is TGTGCCAGCAGCCAACTAGCGGGCAATGAGCAGTTCTTC.

This clonotype has only a few counts. The DNA for the CDR3 is TGTGCCACCAGCAGAGAGGCCCGCTACGAGCAGTACGTC. This encodes CATSREARYEQYV. The chain uses TRBV15 and TRBJ2-7; no definite D call. The CDR3 runs to 13 residues. The germline V gene encodes CDR1 LNHNV and CDR2 YYDKDF (reference sequence). The V end lost 0 bases, the J end lost 3 bases, and 6 bases lay between the germline ends.

The V gene is TRBV7-6, the J gene TRBJ2-1; 15 bases align to TRBD2. The CDR3 extends over 19 amino acids. V gave up 2 bases and J gave up 1 base; unmatched junction bases: 6. Germline-derived CDR1 and CDR2 are SGHVS and FNYEAQ. The DNA of the CDR3 is TGTGCCAGCAGCTTACGGGGACTAGCGGGGGGACAGTCCTACAATGAGCAGTTCTTC. Translated, it gives CASSLRGLAGGQSYNEQFF.

V usage is TRBV12-3 or TRBV12-4 and J usage is TRBJ2-7; 8 bases agree with TRBD1. Losses at the gene ends were 6 bases for V and 4 bases for J; bases not matched to a gene: 8. The CDR3 covers 14 residues. The CDR3 sequence: CASSPKTGAYEQYV. For the CDR3, the DNA is TGTGCCAGCAGCCCTAAGACAGGGGCGTACGAGCAGTACGTC.

This sequence joins TRBV15 and TRBJ2-1; D is ambiguous. Looked up from germline, CDR1 is LNHNV and CDR2 is YYDKDF (reference sequence). The length of the CDR3 is 14 residues. V lost 5 bases, J lost 0 bases, and 8 bases lay in between. CDR3 region: CATSETVSYNEQFF. In DNA form, the CDR3 reads TGTGCCACCAGCGAGACGGTCTCCTACAATGAGCAGTTCTTC.

This clonotype was recorded many times. The chain joins TRBV14 to TRBJ2-2; D is perhaps TRBD1 (6 bases). The V and J ends lost 5 bases and 5 bases respectively, with 15 bases between them. The CDR3 is 15 amino acids. CDR1 SGHDN and CDR2 FVKESK come from the germline V gene. As DNA, the CDR3 is TGTGCCAGCAGCAGGACGAACAGGGAAACCGGGGAGCTGTTTTTT. Protein product: CASSRTNRETGELFF.

This rearrangement joins TRBV12-3 or TRBV12-4 to TRBJ1-2; D is ambiguous. The CDR3 is made up of 14 amino acids. Deletions cut 1 base from V and 4 bases from J, with 10 bases between. In DNA, the CDR3 is TGTGCCAGCAGTTTAGGACCCGAAACCTATGGCTACACCTTC. Protein product: CASSLGPETYGYTF.

With regard to this clonotype: A much bigger clone sits one base away, suggesting this may be a read error. The V gene is TRBV7-6, the J gene TRBJ1-1, with a tentative D call TRBD1 (5 bases). Trimming stripped 1 base from V and 10 bases from J, with 16 bases between. CDR3 length: 14 residues. Germline V gene sequence: CDR1 SGHVS, CDR2 FNYEAQ. In nucleotides, the CDR3 is TGTGCCAGCAGCTTAGGGGACCAAAGGGCTGTAGCTTTCTTT. As protein: CASSLGDQRAVAFF. Drawing the rest from reference TRBV7-6 and TRBJ1-1, the complete variable domain is GAGVSQSPRYKVTKRGQDVALRCDPISGHVSLYWYRQALGQGPEFLTYFNYEAQQDKSGLPNDRFSAERPEGSISTLTIQRTEQRDSAMYRCASSLGDQRAVAFFGQGTRLTVV.

This clonotype has just a few counts. The chain joins TRBV5-8 to TRBJ1-4; D remains ambiguous. The CDR3 has 10 residues. The V gene lost 3 bases and the J gene lost 7 bases, with 1 base spanning the gap. CDR1 SGHTS and CDR2 YDEGEE come from the germline V gene. The CDR3 loop is CASSSEKLFF. The CDR3 DNA reads TGTGCCAGCAGCTCTGAAAAACTGTTTTTT.

The chain carries TRBV15 and TRBJ1-6; D uncertain. Trimming took 0 bases from V and 10 from J, leaving 13 bases between them. CDR1 and CDR2 from the germline V gene are LNHNV and YYDKDF (reference sequence). CDR3 size: 15 residues. The CDR3 DNA follows: TGTGCCACCAGCAGAGATGGGGAGGGAGCATCACCCCTCCACTTT. This codes for CATSRDGEGASPLHF.

The J gene is TRBJ2-1, the V gene TRBV6-2 or TRBV6-3; 8 nucleotides agree with TRBD2. From germline, CDR1 is MNHEY and CDR2 SVGEGT. Trimming at V came to 6 bases and at J to 7 bases, leaving 11 bases not matched to a gene. This CDR3 region has 15 residues. The CDR3 spells CASRLLGGAGNEQFF. In DNA form, the CDR3 reads TGTGCCAGCAGACTACTCGGGGGGGCGGGGAATGAGCAGTTCTTC.

This clonotype was found a few times. CDR3 protein: CASSLEGRRYNEQFF. The DNA of the CDR3 is TGTGCCAGCAGCTTAGAGGGCAGAAGATACAATGAGCAGTTCTTC. The rearrangement joins TRBV11-2 to TRBJ2-1, with D unclear. Germline V gives CDR1 SGHAT, CDR2 FQNNGV. This CDR3 contains 15 residues. Trimming removed 0 bases at V and 4 bases at J, with 10 bases between. The full variable domain, with the rest looked up from reference TRBV11-2 and TRBJ2-1, is EAGVAQSPRYKIIEKRQSVAFWCNPISGHATLYWYQQILGQGPKLLIQFQNNGVVDDSQLPKDRFSAERLKGVDSTLKIQPAKLEDSAVYLCASSLEGRRYNEQFFGPGTRLTVL.

As to this clonotype: Its ends do not fully match the called genes, so a read error is possible. The chain uses TRBV18 and TRBJ2-3; 10 bases match TRBD2. Germline V lookup: CDR1 KGHSH, CDR2 LQKENI. The CDR3 has 16 residues. The CDR3 sequence: CASSPVGTSDTNTQYF. Here the CDR3 DNA reads TGTGCCAGCTCACCAGTCGGGACTAGCGACACAAATACGCAGTATTTT. The entire variable domain, with the rest obtained from reference TRBV18 and TRBJ2-3, is as follows: NAGVMQNPRHLVRRRGQEARLRCSPMKGHSHVYWYRQLPEEGLKFMVYLQKENIIDESGMPKERFSAEFPKEGPSILRIQQVVRGDSAAYFCASSPVGTSDTNTQYFGPGTRLTVL.

The genes are TRBV27 and TRBJ1-6; tentative D call: TRBD1 (6 bases). The V end lost 8 bases, the J end lost 5 bases, and 10 bases lay between the germline ends. CDR1 MNHEY and CDR2 SMNVEV come from the germline V gene (reference sequence). CDR3 length equals 13 residues. The CDR3 is CASCRGNNSPLHF. CDR3 bases: TGTGCCAGCTGCAGGGGAAATAATTCACCCCTCCACTTT.

The rearrangement links TRBV7-6 to TRBJ2-7, with a possible D match to TRBD2 (7 bases). Per germline, CDR1 SGHVS and CDR2 FNYEAQ. Trimming removed 1 base at V and 4 bases at J, with 17 bases between. This CDR3 is 16 amino acids long. The CDR3: CASSLGVGGGVYEQYF. CDR3 in DNA: TGTGCCAGCAGCTTAGGGGTAGGAGGGGGGGTTTACGAGCAGTACTTC.

This clonotype was seen just once. V is TRBV6-1 and J is TRBJ2-1, with D tentatively TRBD2 (5 bases). Germline CDR1 is MNHNS and CDR2 is SASEGT. With 8 bases removed from V and 6 bases from J, the gap between germline ends came to 14 bases. This CDR3 has 13 residues. The CDR3 sequence is CASSPWESNEQFF. Here the CDR3 DNA reads TGTGCCAGCTCCCCCTGGGAGTCCAATGAGCAGTTCTTC.